One T cell receptor beta chain is described in this entry. Its target is not known. The data originate from a study of T cell responses to AZD1222 COVID-19 vaccine. Whole-study results and caveats: Vaccine-related CD4 TCRs covered spike, predominating at 160-218 and 743-854. Clonal diversity was possibly underestimated, and the donors were mostly white British, with more females. Targets within unmutated variant regions were reportedly found for nearly half of spike-specific TCRs.

Method: immunoSEQ multiplex PCR; TCRdb's copy keeps in-frame clones and lacks some. Here the sample spans 50,000 to 65,000 clones, 75% to 95% being singletons. The CDR3 spans 15 residues. V was cut by 2 bases and J by 4 bases, with 15 bases left in between. Germline V CDR1 and CDR2: SEHNR, FQNEAQ (reference sequence). The rearrangement links TRBV7-9 to TRBJ2-7; no reliable D call. This sequence originates from an adult who received the MenACWY meningococcal vaccine as a control. The sample consisted of peripheral blood, taken 28 days after the second dose of the MenACWY control vaccine. The CDR3 DNA reads TGTGCCAGCAGCTTAAGCGATCCCAGCAGGTACGAGCAGTACTTC. The encoded protein is CASSLSDPSRYEQYF.